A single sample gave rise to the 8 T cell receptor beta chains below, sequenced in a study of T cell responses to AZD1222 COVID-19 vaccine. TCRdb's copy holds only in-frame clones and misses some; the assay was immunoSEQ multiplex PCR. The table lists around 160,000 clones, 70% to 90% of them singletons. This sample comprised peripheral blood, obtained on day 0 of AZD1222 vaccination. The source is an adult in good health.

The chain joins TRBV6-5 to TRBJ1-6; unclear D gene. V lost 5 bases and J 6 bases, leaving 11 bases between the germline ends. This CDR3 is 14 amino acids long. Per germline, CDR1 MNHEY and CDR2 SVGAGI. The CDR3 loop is CASSPRYSNSPLHF. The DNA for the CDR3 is TGTGCCAGCAGTCCACGCTACAGTAATTCACCCCTCCACTTT.

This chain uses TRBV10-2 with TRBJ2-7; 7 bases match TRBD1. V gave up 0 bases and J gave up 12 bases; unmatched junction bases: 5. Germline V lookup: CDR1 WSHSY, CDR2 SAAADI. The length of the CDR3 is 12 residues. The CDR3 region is CASSESGGQAYF. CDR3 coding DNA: TGCGCCAGCAGTGAGTCTGGCGGACAGGCGTACTTC.

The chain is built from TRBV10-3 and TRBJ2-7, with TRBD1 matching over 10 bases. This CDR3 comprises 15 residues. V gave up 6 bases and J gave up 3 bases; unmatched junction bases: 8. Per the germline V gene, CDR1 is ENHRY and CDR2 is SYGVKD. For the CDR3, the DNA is TGTGCCATCAGCGGGGGGACAGGGGTAGGCTACGAGCAGTACTTC. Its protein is CAISGGTGVGYEQYF.

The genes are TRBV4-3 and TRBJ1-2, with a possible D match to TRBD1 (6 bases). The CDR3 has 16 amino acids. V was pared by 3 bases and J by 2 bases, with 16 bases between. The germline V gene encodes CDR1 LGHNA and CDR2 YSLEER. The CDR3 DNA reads TGCGCCAGCAGCCAGGGTATAGGGCAGGGGAACTATGGCTACACCTTC. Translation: CASSQGIGQGNYGYTF.

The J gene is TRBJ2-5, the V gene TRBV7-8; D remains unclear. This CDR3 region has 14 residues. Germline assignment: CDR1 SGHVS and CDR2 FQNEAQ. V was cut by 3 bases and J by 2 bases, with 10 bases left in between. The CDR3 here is CASSFGVWQETQYF. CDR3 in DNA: TGTGCCAGCAGCTTTGGGGTTTGGCAAGAGACCCAGTACTTC.

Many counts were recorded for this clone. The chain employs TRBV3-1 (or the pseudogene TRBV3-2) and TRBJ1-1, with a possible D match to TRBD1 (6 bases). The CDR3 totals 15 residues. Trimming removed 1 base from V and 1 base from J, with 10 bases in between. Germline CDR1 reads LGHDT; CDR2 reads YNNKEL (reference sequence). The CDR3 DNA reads TGTGCCAGCAGCCAAGCGGAGACAGGGAACACTGAAGCTTTCTTT. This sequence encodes CASSQAETGNTEAFF.

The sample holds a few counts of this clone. The CDR3: CASSLAEGSEQYF. The CDR3 DNA reads TGTGCCAGCAGCTTAGCGGAGGGATCCGAGCAGTACTTC. This chain joins TRBV7-2 and TRBJ2-7; a possible D gene is TRBD2 (6 bases). CDR3 size: 13 residues. V lost 0 bases, J lost 6 bases, and 9 bases lay in between. From germline, CDR1 is SGHTA and CDR2 FQGNSA. The whole variable domain, remainder taken from reference TRBV7-2 and TRBJ2-7, is GAGVSQSPSNKVTEKGKDVELRCDPISGHTALYWYRQSLGQGLEFLIYFQGNSAPDKSGLPSDRFSAERTGGSVSTLTIQRTQQEDSAVYLCASSLAEGSEQYFGPGTRLTVT.

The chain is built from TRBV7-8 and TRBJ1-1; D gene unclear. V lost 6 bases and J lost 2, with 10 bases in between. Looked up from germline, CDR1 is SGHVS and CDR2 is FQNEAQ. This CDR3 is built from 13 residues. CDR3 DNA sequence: TGTGCCAGCAGGCTTTACGGTAACACTGAAGCTTTCTTT. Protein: CASRLYGNTEAFF.